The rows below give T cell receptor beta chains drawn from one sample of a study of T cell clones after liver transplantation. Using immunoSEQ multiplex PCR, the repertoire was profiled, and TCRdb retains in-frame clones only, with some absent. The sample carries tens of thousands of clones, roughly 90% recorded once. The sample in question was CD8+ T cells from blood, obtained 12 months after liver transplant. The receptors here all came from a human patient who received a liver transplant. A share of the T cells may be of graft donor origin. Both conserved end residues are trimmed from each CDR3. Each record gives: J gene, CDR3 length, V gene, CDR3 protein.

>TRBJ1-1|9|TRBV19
AGGFGTEAF
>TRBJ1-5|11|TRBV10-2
ASSETSNQPQH
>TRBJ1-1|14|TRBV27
ASSWGGTDSNTEAF
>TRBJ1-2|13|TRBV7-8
ASSSGQRYYEGYT
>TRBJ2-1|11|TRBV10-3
AIRGDWDNEQF
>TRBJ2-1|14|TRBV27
ASSLLAGAPEGEQF
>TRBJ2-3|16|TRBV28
ASSSALITSGLTDTQY
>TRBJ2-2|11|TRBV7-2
ASSPMNTGELF
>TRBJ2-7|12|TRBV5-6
ASSPRDLAYEQY
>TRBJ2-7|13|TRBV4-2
ASSQDRTGAYEQY
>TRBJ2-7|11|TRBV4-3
ASSQGLSYEQY
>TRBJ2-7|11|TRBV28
ASSLLGAYEQY
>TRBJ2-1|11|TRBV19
AATSGDYNEQF
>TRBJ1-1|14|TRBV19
ASSILDLASNTEAF
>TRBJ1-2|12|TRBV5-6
ASRFTGTEYGYT
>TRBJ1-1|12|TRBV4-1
ASSLDRVATEAF
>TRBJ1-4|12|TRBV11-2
ASSHGTGGEKLF
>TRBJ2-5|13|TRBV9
ASSVGVSGRETQY
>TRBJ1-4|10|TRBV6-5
ASSSTGGKLF
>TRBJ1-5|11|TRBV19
AGGQGSGQPQH
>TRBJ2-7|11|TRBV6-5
ASSYGPYYEQY
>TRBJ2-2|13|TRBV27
ASSFGTGGTGELF
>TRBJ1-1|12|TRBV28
ASSLLRQFTEAF
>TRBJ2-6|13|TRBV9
ASSARTTGANVLT
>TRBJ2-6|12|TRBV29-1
SVWEVSGANVLT
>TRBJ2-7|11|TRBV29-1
SVIPMTDYEQY
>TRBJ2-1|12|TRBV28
ASTTQGSYNEQF
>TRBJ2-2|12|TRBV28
ASLLQGDTGELF
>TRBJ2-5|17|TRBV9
ASSVGYVWGTSEVETQY
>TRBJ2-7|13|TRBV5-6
ASSLVSGSSYEQY
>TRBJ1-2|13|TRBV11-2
ASSFQGHGYYGYT
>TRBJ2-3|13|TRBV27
ASSLTREVADTQY
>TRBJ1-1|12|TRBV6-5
ASSYLGENTEAF
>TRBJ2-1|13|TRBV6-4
ASSPVAVSYNEQF
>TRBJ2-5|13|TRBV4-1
ASSHYTGSPETQY
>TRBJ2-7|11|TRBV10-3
AISEVGLREQY
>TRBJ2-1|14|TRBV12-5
ASGLDLGLGDNEQF
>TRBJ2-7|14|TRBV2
ASSEALPGGGYEQY
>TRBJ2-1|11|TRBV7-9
ASSRGTGDEQF
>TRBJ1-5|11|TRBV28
ASSMRGGQPQH
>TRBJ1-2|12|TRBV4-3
ASSQVLLRYGYT
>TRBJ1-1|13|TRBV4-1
ASSPSGALNTEAF
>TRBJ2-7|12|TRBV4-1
ASSHQGGIYEQY
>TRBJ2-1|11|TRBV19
ASSPARYNEQF